The T cell receptor beta chain described here comes from a study of beta chain features in type 1 diabetes. Study observations and caveats: Researchers report that Type 1 diabetes patients had moderately but significantly shorter TCRB CDR3s across all four CD4+ subsets.

Every bit of the isolated RNA underwent reverse transcription, so sequencing read expressed TCRB transcripts. The assay was immunoSEQ multiplex PCR, and TCRdb's table has in-frame clones only and misses some. Of 500,000 to 850,000 clones listed, roughly 13% are singletons. Germline-derived CDR1 and CDR2 are SGHTA and FQGTGA. The ends lost 5 bases at V and 4 bases at J; junction bases unmatched: 2. The CDR3 covers 13 residues. Concerning this clone itself: The antigen is not known.

V is TRBV7-3 and J is TRBJ1-1; TRBD1 matches 9 bases. Sequencing input: naive CD4+ T cells from blood. This TCR was recovered from a man between 18 and 29 years old with type 1 diabetes. CDR3 sequence: CASSDRGITEAFF. The CDR3 DNA reads as TGTGCCAGCAGCGACAGGGGGATCACTGAAGCTTTCTTT. The full variable domain, completed using reference TRBV7-3 and TRBJ1-1, is GAGVSQTPSNKVTEKGKYVELRCDPISGHTALYWYRQSLGQGPEFLIYFQGTGAADDSGLPNDRFFAVRPEGSVSTLKIQRTERGDSAVYLCASSDRGITEAFFGQGTRLTVV.